This T cell receptor beta chain was documented in a study of T cells in Graves' hyperthyroidism and ophthalmopathy. Amplification targeted TCR beta CDR3 regions from RNA transcripts. The TCR CDR3 was amplified in a first-round RT-PCR using the HTBI primer set. MiXCR was run by TCRdb on the multiplex PCR reads, yielding one entry per CDR3 protein. The sample includes 270,000 or so distinct CDR3 sequences, around 25% of them seen just once. Trimming took off 4 bases at V and 5 bases at J, with 12 bases between the two ends. Germline V gives CDR1 SGHRS, CDR2 YFSETQ. The CDR3 loop spans 13 amino acids. There are many counts of this clonotype.

The rearrangement uses TRBV5-1 and TRBJ2-5; perhaps TRBD2 as D (5 bases). The receptor was isolated from a man between 40 and 49 years old with Graves' hyperthyroidism that later progressed to Graves' ophthalmopathy. What was sequenced was blood. The CDR3 protein is CASSADLVETQYF. DNA for the CDR3: TGCGCCAGCAGCGCGGACTTGGTGGAGACCCAGTACTTC.